One T cell receptor (beta chain) is described in this entry. Its antigen is currently unknown. The sample comes from a study of OX40 agonist ivuxolimab in advanced cancers. Overall study: At doses from 0.01 to 10 mg/kg, patients were given intravenous ivuxolimab every 2 weeks. Dose-escalation cases comprised hepatocellular carcinoma, melanoma, renal cell or head and neck cancer. Patients achieving partial responses numbered three: one hepatocellular carcinoma case and two cutaneous melanoma cases.

Sequencing used immunoSEQ multiplex PCR; TCRdb keeps in-frame clones, though not all of them. This sample has some 65,000 clones, with around 90% found just once. Deletions cut 11 bases from V and 2 bases from J, with 22 bases between. This CDR3 spans 16 amino acids. General study points: Expanded clones were, on average, more numerous in CD8+ T cells than in CD4+.

This specimen consisted of CD4+ or CD8+ T cells sorted from blood, obtained in a trial of the OX40 agonist ivuxolimab. This receptor was taken from an adult with an advanced solid tumor such as melanoma, head and neck, liver or kidney cancer. V usage is TRBV23-1 and J usage is TRBJ1-5, with no clear D. TRBV23-1 carries the ORF label, with uncertain function. CDR3 protein: CAHRRAHGEGNQPQHF. DNA of the CDR3: TGCGCCCACCGGAGGGCACATGGGGAGGGCAATCAGCCCCAGCATTTT.